This T cell receptor (beta chain) is drawn from a study of beta chain features in type 1 diabetes. Study-wide context: Cells sorted and examined across all samples totaled approximately 100,000,000. The study's findings and limits: Type 1 diabetes patients had fewer VDJ junction insertions and more deletions.

On this clone itself: Its antigen remains unidentified.

The investigators reverse transcribed all of the isolated RNA, so they sequenced expressed TCRB transcripts. The table came from immunoSEQ multiplex PCR; TCRdb's copy has only in-frame clones and leaves some out. Among around 250,000 clones listed, roughly 14% were seen once. The CDR3 spans 16 residues. The junction had 5 bases not matched to a gene; V was cut back by 6 bases and J by 2 bases. Looked up from germline, CDR1 is SGHTA and CDR2 is FQGNSA. The chain links TRBV7-2 to TRBJ2-2; TRBD1 agrees at 11 bases. This TCR was sampled from a woman aged 40 to 49 in good health. Material: naive CD4+ T cells from blood. DNA of the CDR3: TGTGCCAGCAGGTCCGGGACAGGGGGAAACACCGGGGAGCTGTTTTTT. Protein: CASRSGTGGNTGELFF.